Listed below are T cell receptor beta chains from one sample, sequenced in a study of blood T cells in healthy people across ages. TCRdb ran MiXCR on the 5' RACE reads and lists one entry per CDR3 protein. In the table there are approximately 800,000 distinct CDR3 sequences, 35% to 60% of which are singletons. Sequencing was done on a sample of blood. The receptors here all came from a man at least 80 years old in good health. Each CDR3 is given with its conserved first and last residue. Each record gives: J gene, clone size, D gene, V gene, CDR3 DNA, CDR3 protein. A D gene is named only where the DNA matches it firmly. Clone size is shown for a subset of rows, as once, few, many or a class of expanded clone.

j_gene: TRBJ2-5; abundance: .; d_gene: .; v_gene: TRBV5-1; CDR3nt: TGCGCCAGCAGCGTGGCATCCCAAGAGACCCAGTACTTC; CDR3aa: CASSVASQETQYF
j_gene: TRBJ2-1; abundance: few; d_gene: TRBD1; v_gene: TRBV5-1; CDR3nt: TGCGCCAGCAGCCTCCCGGACAGGGTTCAGTTCTTC; CDR3aa: CASSLPDRVQFF
j_gene: TRBJ2-6; abundance: few; d_gene: .; v_gene: TRBV25-1; CDR3nt: TGTGCCAGCAGTGAAACTGGGGCCAACGTCCTGACTTTC; CDR3aa: CASSETGANVLTF
j_gene: TRBJ2-3; abundance: few; d_gene: .; v_gene: TRBV7-3; CDR3nt: TGTGCCAGCAGCTCTTACCTAAGCACAGATACGCAGTATTTT; CDR3aa: CASSSYLSTDTQYF
j_gene: TRBJ1-5; abundance: .; d_gene: .; v_gene: TRBV4-1; CDR3nt: TGCGCCAGCAGCCAAGGGAGGCCCCCGGGATATAGCAATCAGCCCCAGCATTTT; CDR3aa: CASSQGRPPGYSNQPQHF
j_gene: TRBJ2-1; abundance: .; d_gene: .; v_gene: TRBV5-1; CDR3nt: TGCGCCAGCAGCTTAACCGTCCACAATGAGCAGTTCTTC; CDR3aa: CASSLTVHNEQFF
j_gene: TRBJ2-1; abundance: few; d_gene: .; v_gene: TRBV20-1; CDR3nt: TGCAGTGCTCCTGTCGTGTCTTTCATTGGTGAGCAGTTCTTC; CDR3aa: CSAPVVSFIGEQFF
j_gene: TRBJ2-1; abundance: many; d_gene: .; v_gene: TRBV20-1; CDR3nt: TGCAGTGCTAGGTTAGGCGAGCAGTTCTTC; CDR3aa: CSARLGEQFF
j_gene: TRBJ1-5; abundance: .; d_gene: TRBD1; v_gene: TRBV12-3/TRBV12-4; CDR3nt: TGTGCCAGCAGTTTAGCGCTTGGGGGGACAGACTATCAGCCCCAGCATTTT; CDR3aa: CASSLALGGTDYQPQHF
j_gene: TRBJ2-1; abundance: .; d_gene: TRBD2; v_gene: TRBV12-3/TRBV12-4; CDR3nt: TGTGCCAGCAGTTTATACGTGACTAGCCATGAGCAGTTCTTC; CDR3aa: CASSLYVTSHEQFF
j_gene: TRBJ2-7; abundance: .; d_gene: .; v_gene: TRBV30; CDR3nt: TGTGCCTGGAGTAAGACAGCATACGAGCAGTACTTC; CDR3aa: CAWSKTAYEQYF
j_gene: TRBJ2-2; abundance: .; d_gene: TRBD2; v_gene: TRBV9; CDR3nt: TGTGCCAGCAGCGGACATTGGGCTAGCGGGATGAACACCGGGGAGCTGTTTTTT; CDR3aa: CASSGHWASGMNTGELFF
j_gene: TRBJ1-2; abundance: once; d_gene: TRBD1; v_gene: TRBV2; CDR3nt: TGTGCCAGCAAAGGACAGGGGAAAGGGTATGGCTACACCTTC; CDR3aa: CASKGQGKGYGYTF
j_gene: TRBJ2-5; abundance: few; d_gene: .; v_gene: TRBV11-1; CDR3nt: TGTGCCAGCAGCTGGGGGGGGCAGCAAGAGACCCAGTACTTC; CDR3aa: CASSWGGQQETQYF
j_gene: TRBJ2-1; abundance: few; d_gene: .; v_gene: TRBV9; CDR3nt: TGTGCCAGCAGCGTTGGCCTCAGAGAGCAGTTCTTC; CDR3aa: CASSVGLREQFF
j_gene: TRBJ1-1; abundance: .; d_gene: .; v_gene: TRBV5-1; CDR3nt: TGCGCCAGCAGCTCCATCAGGGGATCCACTGAAGCTTTCTTT; CDR3aa: CASSSIRGSTEAFF
j_gene: TRBJ2-3; abundance: many; d_gene: .; v_gene: TRBV7-2; CDR3nt: TGTGCCAGCAGCTTAGAACTGGCTAGCACAGATACGCAGTATTTT; CDR3aa: CASSLELASTDTQYF
j_gene: TRBJ2-4; abundance: .; d_gene: .; v_gene: TRBV3-1; CDR3nt: TGTGCCAGCAGCCAATATGGCGTGATTGAGCAGTACTTC; CDR3aa: CASSQYGVIEQYF
j_gene: TRBJ1-5; abundance: once; d_gene: .; v_gene: TRBV6-6; CDR3nt: TGTGCCAGCAGTTACGTGGATAGCAATCAGCCCCAGCATTTT; CDR3aa: CASSYVDSNQPQHF
j_gene: TRBJ2-7; abundance: many; d_gene: TRBD1; v_gene: TRBV6-1; CDR3nt: TGTGCCAGCAGTGCCGCAGGGGGCTTCTTCGACGAGCAGTACTTC; CDR3aa: CASSAAGGFFDEQYF
j_gene: TRBJ2-3; abundance: .; d_gene: TRBD2; v_gene: TRBV11-3; CDR3nt: TGTGCCAGCAGCTCTAGCGGGGGGCGCGATACGCAGTATTTT; CDR3aa: CASSSSGGRDTQYF
j_gene: TRBJ2-1; abundance: .; d_gene: .; v_gene: TRBV29-1; CDR3nt: TGCAGCGCTAGAGGAGAAGCCTACATTGAGCAGTTCTTC; CDR3aa: CSARGEAYIEQFF